One sample yielded the 30 T cell receptor beta chains listed below, sequenced in a study of control samples from healthy donors and cancer patients. Using immunoSEQ multiplex PCR, the repertoire was profiled, and TCRdb retains in-frame clones only, with some absent. The table includes around 94,000 clones, 85% to 90% detected once. Sequencing was performed on blood. These receptors were collected from a woman in her fifties or sixties in good health.

CDR3 in DNA: TGTGCCAGCGGGGTGTCCTACGAGCAGTACTTC. Its protein product is CASGVSYEQYF. V usage is TRBV2 and J usage is TRBJ2-7, with D hard to call. The V and J ends lost 8 bases and 1 base respectively, with 6 bases between them. From germline, CDR1 is SNHLY and CDR2 FYNNEI. The CDR3 is 11 residues long.

The chain carries TRBV5-6 and TRBJ2-3, with unresolved D. The CDR3 sequence is 14 residues long. V lost 2 bases to trimming and J lost 1 base, with 8 bases between them. CDR1 is SGHDT and CDR2 is YYEEEE in the germline V gene. CDR3 residues: CASSLEVRTDTQYF. CDR3 sequence (DNA): TGTGCCAGCAGCTTAGAGGTCCGCACAGATACGCAGTATTTT.

The rearrangement uses TRBV29-1 and TRBJ2-5; 11 bases are a match to TRBD2. The CDR3 loop spans 15 amino acids. Germline loops: CDR1 SQVTM, CDR2 ANQGSEA. The ends lost 4 bases at V and 4 bases at J; junction bases unmatched: 8. CDR3 region: CSVVLGLAGGETQYF. The CDR3 DNA is TGCAGCGTTGTATTAGGCCTAGCGGGGGGAGAGACCCAGTACTTC.

The rearrangement links TRBV19 to TRBJ1-5, with D hard to call. With 7 bases removed from V and 3 bases from J, the gap between germline ends came to 16 bases. The V gene's germline CDR1 is LNHDA and CDR2 SQIVND (reference sequence). CDR3 length equals 15 residues. This CDR3 is CASTPRPTSNQPQHF. The CDR3 DNA reads TGTGCCAGTACCCCCCGGCCTACCTCCAATCAGCCCCAGCATTTT.

The chain is built from TRBV5-1 and TRBJ1-3; D is possibly TRBD1 (5 bases). The CDR3 spans 15 residues. CDR1 and CDR2 (germline): SGHRS, YFSETQ. Deletions cut 3 bases from V and 4 bases from J, with 14 bases between. CDR3 in amino acids: CASSSTASGGNTIYF. As DNA, the CDR3 is TGCGCCAGCAGCTCGACAGCCTCGGGAGGAAACACCATATATTTT.

This chain joins TRBV11-2 and TRBJ2-2; D is perhaps TRBD2 (5 bases). Trimming pared 1 base from V and 3 bases from J, leaving 18 bases between. CDR1 and CDR2 (germline): SGHAT, FQNNGV. The CDR3 has 18 amino acids. CDR3 region: CASSLGIWRGQDTGELFF. CDR3 coding DNA: TGTGCCAGCAGCTTAGGGATTTGGAGAGGGCAGGACACCGGGGAGCTGTTTTTT.

The rearrangement links TRBV24-1 to TRBJ2-1, with D perhaps TRBD2 (6 bases). In germline, CDR1 is KGHDR, CDR2 SFDVKD. This CDR3 has 17 residues. Deletions cut 1 base from V and 0 bases from J, with 12 bases between. The CDR3 bases are TGTGCCACCAGTGATTTCGGCGGGGATAACTCCTACAATGAGCAGTTCTTC. Its protein is CATSDFGGDNSYNEQFF.

The chain recombines TRBV2 with TRBJ2-7; D not resolved. The CDR3 totals 14 residues. Trimming took 1 base from V and 9 from J, leaving 16 bases between them. Germline CDR1 is SNHLY and CDR2 is FYNNEI. In nucleotides, the CDR3 is TGTGCCAGCAGTGAAGGGGTCCAGATAAAAGGGCAGTACTTC. It encodes CASSEGVQIKGQYF.

The rearrangement uses TRBV3-1 (or the pseudogene TRBV3-2) and TRBJ2-1; the D gene could be TRBD1 or TRBD2 (6 bases each). The CDR3 consists of 12 residues. Trimming took off 1 base at V and 13 bases at J, with 11 bases between the two ends. Germline values: CDR1 LGHDT, CDR2 YNNKEL (reference sequence). This CDR3 reads CASSQGGASQFF. CDR3 sequence (DNA): TGTGCCAGCAGCCAAGGGGGGGCTAGCCAGTTCTTC.

The chain is built from TRBV2 and TRBJ1-2; possible D gene TRBD1, 6 bases. CDR1 and CDR2 from the germline V gene are SNHLY and FYNNEI. The CDR3 contains 15 residues. V was pared by 3 bases and J by 0 bases, with 11 bases between. The CDR3: CASSDLAGANYGYTF. DNA of the CDR3: TGTGCCAGCAGTGATCTTGCAGGGGCTAACTATGGCTACACCTTC.

This sequence joins TRBV10-3 and TRBJ2-1; 15 bases fit TRBD2. Germline V gene sequence: CDR1 ENHRY, CDR2 SYGVKD. V gave up 5 bases and J gave up 5 bases; unmatched junction bases: 7. This CDR3 is built from 17 residues. CDR3 sequence: CAISRTSGRAGDNEQFF. CDR3 sequence (DNA): TGTGCCATCAGTCGGACTAGCGGGAGGGCCGGTGACAATGAGCAGTTCTTC.

J is TRBJ2-7 and V is TRBV16; 8 bases agree with TRBD1. V lost 4 bases and J lost 1; bases outside the gene matches: 6. The CDR3 runs to 15 residues. CDR1 and CDR2 from the germline V gene are KGHSY and FQNENV. CDR3 in DNA: TGTGCCAGCAGCCCCGGACAGGGCGGGTCCTACGAGCAGTACTTC. Residues: CASSPGQGGSYEQYF.

The chain joins TRBV6-5 to TRBJ1-3; no definite D call. V was pared by 5 bases and J by 0 bases, with 11 bases between. The CDR3 is made up of 15 amino acids. The germline V gene encodes CDR1 MNHEY and CDR2 SVGAGI. CDR3 sequence: CASSPRAISGNTIYF. The DNA of the CDR3 is TGTGCCAGCAGTCCCCGGGCCATCTCTGGAAACACCATATATTTT.

The V gene is TRBV9, the J gene TRBJ1-6; maybe TRBD1 (6 bases). This CDR3 is built from 17 residues. Germline CDR1 is SGDLS and CDR2 is YYNGEE. V dropped 0 bases and J dropped 5 bases, with 15 bases sitting between them. This chain's CDR3 is CASSVEGGAYNNSPLHF. The CDR3 DNA reads as TGTGCCAGCAGCGTAGAGGGGGGGGCATATAATAATTCACCCCTCCACTTT.

The DNA for the CDR3 is TGTGCCAGTAGCCGAAAGGCGGGGACAGGGGGCGATTTTCAGCCCCAGCATTTT. Its translation is CASSRKAGTGGDFQPQHF. V is TRBV19 and J is TRBJ1-5, with 12 bases that match TRBD1. V was clipped by 6 bases and J by 6 bases; unmatched bases: 15. The length of the CDR3 is 18 residues. Germline V gene sequence: CDR1 LNHDA, CDR2 SQIVND (reference sequence).

The rearrangement joins TRBV5-1 to TRBJ2-2; tentatively, D is TRBD1 (5 bases). Germline values: CDR1 SGHRS, CDR2 YFSETQ. The CDR3 consists of 15 residues. V was clipped by 4 bases and J by 6 bases, with 16 bases between them. The DNA for the CDR3 is TGCGCCAGCAGCCCCGAGGCAGGGCTCGCCGGGGAGCTGTTTTTT. Translated: CASSPEAGLAGELFF.

The rearrangement joins TRBV19 to TRBJ2-7, with D perhaps TRBD1 (6 bases). V shed 3 bases and J shed 2 bases, with 14 bases lying between them. From germline, CDR1 is LNHDA and CDR2 SQIVND (reference sequence). The CDR3 consists of 15 residues. The CDR3 loop reads CASSMGGGATYEQYF. Written as DNA, the CDR3 is TGTGCCAGTAGTATGGGTGGGGGCGCAACCTACGAGCAGTACTTC.

V is TRBV6-2 or TRBV6-3 and J is TRBJ2-5; D may correspond to TRBD1 or TRBD2 (6 bases each). Germline CDR1 and CDR2: MNHEY and SVGEGT. The germline V and J ends were trimmed by 6 bases and 5 bases, with 28 bases remaining between them. The CDR3 is 18 amino acids. The chain's CDR3 is CASSPSFLRGRISETQYF. CDR3 nucleotides: TGTGCCAGCAGCCCCTCTTTTCTACGGGGGCGGATCTCTGAGACCCAGTACTTC.

V usage is TRBV11-3 and J usage is TRBJ1-4, with D unresolved. V was trimmed by 5 bases and J by 6 bases, leaving 10 bases between them. This CDR3 region has 13 residues. In germline, CDR1 is SGHNT, CDR2 YENEEA. The CDR3 DNA is TGTGCCAGCAGCATCTCCGGGGATGAAAAACTGTTTTTT. Protein product: CASSISGDEKLFF.

The gene calls are TRBV12-2 and TRBJ2-4; no check of the table's D call, TRBD2, against the DNA was made. TRBV12-2 is annotated as a pseudogene. The CDR3 has 17 residues. Written as DNA, the CDR3 is TGTGCAAGTCGCTTAGCGCCCGGAGGGGAAGCCAAAAACATTCAGTACTTC. Amino acid sequence: CASRLAPGGEAKNIQYF.

The chain recombines TRBV5-4 with TRBJ2-3, with no clear D. Germline CDR1 SGHNT, CDR2 YYREEE (reference sequence). CDR3 length: 15 residues. V dropped 4 bases and J dropped 0 bases, with 12 bases sitting between them. The CDR3 is CASSAFLPSTDTQYF. The CDR3 DNA is TGTGCCAGCAGCGCGTTCCTCCCTAGCACAGATACGCAGTATTTT. Variable domain in full (rest from reference TRBV5-4 and TRBJ2-3): ETGVTQSPTHLIKTRGQQVTLRCSSQSGHNTVSWYQQALGQGPQFIFQYYREEENGRGNFPPRFSGLQFPNYSSELNVNALELDDSALYLCASSAFLPSTDTQYFGPGTRLTVL.

V is TRBV9 and J is TRBJ2-1; no reliable D call. The germline V and J ends were trimmed by 3 bases and 8 bases, with 12 bases remaining between them. This CDR3 region has 13 residues. The germline V gene encodes CDR1 SGDLS and CDR2 YYNGEE. The CDR3 sequence: CASSATPADEQFF. The CDR3 bases are TGTGCCAGCAGCGCAACCCCCGCCGATGAGCAGTTCTTC. Supplemented by reference TRBV9 and TRBJ2-1, the full variable domain reads DSGVTQTPKHLITATGQRVTLRCSPRSGDLSVYWYQQSLDQGLQFLIQYYNGEERAKGNILERFSAQQFPDLHSELNLSSLELGDSALYFCASSATPADEQFFGPGTRLTVL.

The chain combines TRBV5-5 with TRBJ2-3; D is uncertain. The CDR3 contains 14 residues. Trimming pared 2 bases from V and 0 bases from J, leaving 7 bases between. In germline, CDR1 is SGHKS, CDR2 YYEKEE (reference sequence). CDR3 residues: CASSFRSSTDTQYF. In DNA form, the CDR3 reads TGTGCCAGCAGCTTTCGGTCCAGCACAGATACGCAGTATTTT.

This sequence joins TRBV4-1 and TRBJ2-3; D is possibly TRBD1 (6 bases). The CDR3 totals 18 residues. V was shortened by 1 base and J by 5 bases, with 22 bases between the two germline ends. CDR1 is MGHRA, CDR2 YSYEKL, per germline. The CDR3 region is CASSQVVSVGGRGDTQYF. In DNA, the CDR3 is TGCGCCAGCAGCCAAGTCGTCTCCGTTGGGGGCCGGGGAGATACGCAGTATTTT.

V and J are TRBV28 and TRBJ1-2; D is ambiguous. There are 12 residues in the CDR3. In germline, CDR1 is MDHEN, CDR2 SYDVKM. Trimming took off 2 bases at V and 7 bases at J, with 8 bases between the two ends. The CDR3 nucleotides read TGTGCCAGCAGTTTAGGGGTCCCTGGCTACACCTTC. It codes for CASSLGVPGYTF.

This clone was found once. The chain uses TRBV29-1 and TRBJ2-6; D unclear. This CDR3 region has 16 residues. V lost 1 base and J 0 bases, leaving 10 bases between the germline ends. CDR1 and CDR2 from the germline V gene are SQVTM and ANQGSEA. The CDR3 sequence is CSVEGRSHSGANVLTF. DNA for the CDR3: TGCAGCGTTGAAGGAAGGAGCCACTCTGGGGCCAACGTCCTGACTTTC.

The chain carries TRBV11-3 and TRBJ2-2, with 11 bases fitting TRBD1. The germline V gene encodes CDR1 SGHNT and CDR2 YENEEA. The V segment lost 5 bases and the J segment 6 bases; nucleotides outside the gene matches: 2. This CDR3 contains 14 residues. The CDR3 nucleotides read TGTGCCAGCAGCCCGGGACAGGGGGCCGGGGAGCTGTTTTTT. Translation gives CASSPGQGAGELFF.

J is TRBJ1-2 and V is TRBV28, with a tentative D call TRBD1 (6 bases). CDR1 is MDHEN and CDR2 is SYDVKM in the germline V gene. This CDR3 is 14 amino acids long. The ends were cut back, 3 bases at V and 9 bases at J, with 17 bases in the middle. In DNA form, the CDR3 reads TGTGCCAGCAGTTTCTTTGGGGGCGTTATAAGCTACACCTTC. Protein sequence: CASSFFGGVISYTF.

The rearrangement uses TRBV27 and TRBJ2-3, with a possible D match to TRBD1 (6 bases). The ends were cut back, 5 bases at V and 5 bases at J, with 23 bases in the middle. The CDR3 contains 17 residues. CDR1 is MNHEY and CDR2 is SMNVEV in the germline V gene (reference sequence). CDR3 region: CASSQTQGTRYKDTQYF. The CDR3 DNA is TGTGCCAGCAGTCAAACTCAGGGGACGCGATACAAAGATACGCAGTATTTT.

This chain joins TRBV5-6 and TRBJ2-3, with 10 positions matching TRBD2. V dropped 1 base and J dropped 6; count of bases not matched to a gene: 11. Germline V CDR1 and CDR2: SGHDT, YYEEEE. The CDR3 loop spans 17 amino acids. The CDR3 sequence is CASSLRASGGDSDTQYF. The CDR3 DNA follows: TGTGCCAGCAGCTTGAGGGCTAGCGGGGGTGATTCGGATACGCAGTATTTT.